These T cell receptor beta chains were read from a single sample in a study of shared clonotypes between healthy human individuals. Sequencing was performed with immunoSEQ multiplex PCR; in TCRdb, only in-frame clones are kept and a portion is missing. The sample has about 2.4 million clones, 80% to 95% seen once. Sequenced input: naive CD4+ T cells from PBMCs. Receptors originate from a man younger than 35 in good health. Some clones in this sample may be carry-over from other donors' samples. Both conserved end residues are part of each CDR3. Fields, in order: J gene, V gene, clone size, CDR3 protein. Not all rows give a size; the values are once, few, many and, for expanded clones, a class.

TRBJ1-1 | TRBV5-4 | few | CASSPSFF
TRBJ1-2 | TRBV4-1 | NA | CASSHSGGAGGYTF
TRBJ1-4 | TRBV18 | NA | CASSVTATNEKLFF
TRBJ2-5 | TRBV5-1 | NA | CASSLLDRAGETQYF
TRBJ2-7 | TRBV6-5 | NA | CASTTAPGTYEQYF
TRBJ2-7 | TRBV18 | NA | CASSLGLFLHEQYF
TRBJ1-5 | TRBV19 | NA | CASSLRDRGGQPQHF
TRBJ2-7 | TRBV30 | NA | CAWGRTGEQYF
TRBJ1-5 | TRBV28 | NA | CASSLQGQADQPQHF
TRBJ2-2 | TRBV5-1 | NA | CASSRTGGGDTGELFF
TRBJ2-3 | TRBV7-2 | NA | CASSPRQGTTDTQYF
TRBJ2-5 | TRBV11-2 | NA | CASSLVAEQETQYF